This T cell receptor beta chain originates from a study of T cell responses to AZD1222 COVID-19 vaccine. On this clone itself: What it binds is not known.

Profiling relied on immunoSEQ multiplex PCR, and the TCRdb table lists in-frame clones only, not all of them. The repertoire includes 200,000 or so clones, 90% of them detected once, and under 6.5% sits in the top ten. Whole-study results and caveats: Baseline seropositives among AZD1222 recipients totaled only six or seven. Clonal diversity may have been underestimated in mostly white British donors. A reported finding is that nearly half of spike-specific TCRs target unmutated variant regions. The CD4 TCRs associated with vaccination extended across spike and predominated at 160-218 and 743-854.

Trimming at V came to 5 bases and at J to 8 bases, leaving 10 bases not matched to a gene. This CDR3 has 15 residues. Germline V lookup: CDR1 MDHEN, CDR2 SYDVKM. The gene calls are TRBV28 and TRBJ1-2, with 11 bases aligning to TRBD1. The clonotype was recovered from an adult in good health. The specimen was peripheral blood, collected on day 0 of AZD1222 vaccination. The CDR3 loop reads CASSPTGTGGWGYTF. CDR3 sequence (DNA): TGTGCCAGCAGTCCCACCGGGACAGGGGGTTGGGGCTACACCTTC.